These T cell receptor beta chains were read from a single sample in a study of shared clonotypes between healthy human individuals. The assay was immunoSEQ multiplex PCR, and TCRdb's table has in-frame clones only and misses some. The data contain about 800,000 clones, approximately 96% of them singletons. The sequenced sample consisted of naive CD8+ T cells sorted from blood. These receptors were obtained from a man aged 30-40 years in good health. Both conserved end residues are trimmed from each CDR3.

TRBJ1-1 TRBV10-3 AISEPGESTEAF
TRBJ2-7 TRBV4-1 ASSLRQETSSYEQY
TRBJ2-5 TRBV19 ASSSRTSGSWETQY
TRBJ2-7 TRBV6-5 ASSYSTPLAQNEQY
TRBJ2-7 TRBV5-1 ASSYDLDSPRMSYEQY
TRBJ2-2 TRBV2 ASSGGSGTGELF
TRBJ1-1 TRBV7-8 ASSRNTAF
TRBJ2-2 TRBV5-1 ASSYGRGAGELF
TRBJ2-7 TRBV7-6 ASSLTPGRAYEQY
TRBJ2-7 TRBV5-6 ASSLAGVSYEQY
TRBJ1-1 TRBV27 ASSYGDPNTEAF
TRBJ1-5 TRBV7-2 ASSTNRVGNQPQH
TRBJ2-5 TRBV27 ASSLNRGGETQY
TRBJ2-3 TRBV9 ASSVDGKSWGDTQY
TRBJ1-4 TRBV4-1 ASSQEGQTNEKLF
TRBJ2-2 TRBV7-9 ASRNNRGGNTGELF
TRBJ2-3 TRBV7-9 ASSYVGLAGTDTQY
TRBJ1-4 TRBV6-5 AIGRRFNEKLF
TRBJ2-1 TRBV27 ASSFGTGSYNEQF